This T cell receptor beta chain was captured in a study of molecular identifiers for immune sequencing clone quantification. Using its own MiXCR run on the PCR reads, TCRdb lists one record per CDR3 protein. The sample carries hundreds of thousands of distinct CDR3 sequences, 25% recorded once. Per the germline V gene, CDR1 is MNHNS and CDR2 is SASEGT. V was shortened by 4 bases and J by 8 bases, with 18 bases between the two germline ends. The CDR3 extends over 15 amino acids. This clonotype was counted many times. This clonotype originated in a human donor in good health. Some libraries in this study had Jurkat cell RNA spiked in. Source material: naive CD8+ T cells from blood, with Jurkat cell RNA spiked in. Described subset: FACS-sorted CD8+CD4-CCR7+CD45RA+ naive T cells. V gene TRBV6-1 combines with J gene TRBJ1-5, with a tentative D call TRBD1 (5 bases). CDR3 loop: CASSVAPQGTKPQHF. Written as DNA, the CDR3 is TGTGCCAGCAGTGTGGCCCCTCAGGGTACGAAGCCCCAGCATTTT.